Reported below is one TCR beta chain. What it recognizes is unknown. The data originate from a study of monozygotic twins with inflammatory bowel disease. General study points: Ultimately, a single strong signal or clonotype associated with IBD was not supported.

Germline V CDR1 and CDR2: MDHEN, SYDVKM. The CDR3 consists of 15 residues. The UMIs contained a 6-nucleotide sample barcode. They were added by template switching during cDNA synthesis. For each CDR3 protein, TCRdb gives one entry from its re-call of the 5' RACE reads, without DNA. The ten most abundant clones cover 5.6% of a sample with approximately 300,000 distinct CDR3 sequences. The TCR comes from a human donor with ulcerative colitis or Crohn's disease, or a healthy co-twin of an affected twin (not recorded which). The sample was blood. V and J are TRBV28 and TRBJ2-1; the D call from TCRdb, TRBD1, cannot be confirmed without DNA. The CDR3 protein is CASSLGNGRSVEQFF.